This T cell receptor (beta chain) was obtained from a study of beta chain features in type 1 diabetes. Study observations and caveats: Among type 1 diabetes patients, VDJ junctions had fewer insertions and more deletions. Among all four CD4+ subsets, Type 1 diabetes patients had TCRB CDR3s that were moderately but significantly shorter. The study found that naive, central memory and Treg TCRB repertoires appeared more similar in patients than in healthy donors.

To note about this clone: Its matching antigen is unknown.

Each population that was sorted was more than 95% pure. Every isolated RNA sample was fully reverse transcribed, so sequencing captured expressed TCRB transcripts. TCRdb's copy holds only in-frame clones and misses some; the assay was immunoSEQ multiplex PCR. The sample includes 200,000 to 250,000 clones, roughly 30% of them seen just once. In germline, CDR1 is MDHEN, CDR2 SYDVKM. V shed 7 bases and J shed 4 bases, with 11 bases lying between them. This CDR3 comprises 14 residues. This rearrangement joins TRBV28 to TRBJ2-6; D is unresolved. The specimen was central memory CD4+ T cells from blood. The clonotype comes from a man aged 25-45 years in good health. The CDR3 is CASNLNAGANVLTF. The CDR3 nucleotides read TGTGCCAGCAACCTAAATGCCGGGGCCAACGTCCTGACTTTC.